Each of the 19 T cell receptor beta chains below was sequenced from the same sample in a study of cytomegalovirus exposure and HLA in healthy donors. Amplification used 60 Vbeta primers and 13 Jbeta primers. Using immunoSEQ multiplex PCR, the repertoire was profiled, and TCRdb retains in-frame clones only, with some absent. The sample holds under 150,000 clones; 75% to 80% are singletons and the top ten take 1.5% to 2%. The sample comprised PBMCs. Receptor source: a woman aged 25 to 39 in good health and CMV-seronegative.

The chain links TRBV7-8 to TRBJ1-2; 9 bases align to TRBD1. The CDR3 runs 14 residues. V trimming: 3 bases; J trimming: 8 bases; junction bases outside the gene matches: 7. Germline assignment: CDR1 SGHVS and CDR2 FQNEAQ. The CDR3: CASSFLGTGWGYTF. The CDR3 DNA reads as TGTGCCAGCAGCTTCCTCGGGACAGGGTGGGGCTACACCTTC.

The chain has TRBV5-6 and TRBJ2-5; D perhaps matches TRBD2 (6 bases). V was pared by 0 bases and J by 10 bases, with 13 bases between. CDR1 and CDR2 from the germline V gene are SGHDT and YYEEEE. The CDR3 is 13 residues long. The CDR3 DNA sequence: TGTGCCAGCAGCTTGGGGGCCACGGGGGACCAGTACTTC. Translated: CASSLGATGDQYF.

The rearrangement links TRBV5-1 to TRBJ2-2; TRBD1 matches 10 bases. Per germline, CDR1 SGHRS and CDR2 YFSETQ. The CDR3 runs to 15 residues. Losses at the gene ends were 4 bases for V and 5 bases for J; bases not matched to a gene: 5. The CDR3 bases are TGCGCCAGCAGCCATGACAGGGGGCGGACCGGGGAGCTGTTTTTT. As protein: CASSHDRGRTGELFF.

V usage is TRBV6-1 and J usage is TRBJ1-2; 9 nucleotides agree with TRBD1. The CDR3 loop spans 15 amino acids. V dropped 7 bases and J dropped 7; count of bases not matched to a gene: 13. CDR1 MNHNS and CDR2 SASEGT come from the germline V gene. CDR3 nucleotides: TGTGCCAGCACCGCGTCCTGGACAGGGGATTTTGGCTACACCTTC. Translation: CASTASWTGDFGYTF.

This clone was detected only a few times. V gene TRBV5-4 combines with J gene TRBJ1-3; D not resolved. The ends were cut back, 0 bases at V and 4 bases at J, with 11 bases in the middle. The germline V gene encodes CDR1 SGHNT and CDR2 YYREEE (reference sequence). This CDR3 has 15 residues. CDR3: CASSLGANLGNTIYF. CDR3 DNA sequence: TGTGCCAGCAGCTTGGGCGCCAATCTCGGAAACACCATATATTTT.

This chain connects TRBV6-5 to TRBJ1-2, with 8 nucleotides matching TRBD1. The V and J ends lost 2 bases and 6 bases, in that order; junction bases with no gene match: 11. CDR3 size: 16 residues. The germline V gene has CDR1 MNHEY and CDR2 SVGAGI. In DNA, the CDR3 is TGTGCCAGCAGTTACGTCTCGGTTGGACAGGGAAATGGCTACACCTTC. Translating gives CASSYVSVGQGNGYTF.

The chain joins TRBV7-2 to TRBJ2-7; possible D gene TRBD1, 6 bases. V was clipped by 0 bases and J by 3 bases, with 9 bases between them. The germline gives CDR1 SGHTA, CDR2 FQGNSA. The CDR3 extends over 14 amino acids. The CDR3 coding sequence is TGTGCCAGCAGCTTAGCACCAGGGGACTACGAGCAGTACTTC. The encoded protein is CASSLAPGDYEQYF.

The chain employs TRBV6-5 and TRBJ2-7; 10 bases match TRBD1. The length of the CDR3 is 14 residues. The V segment lost 5 bases and the J segment 6 bases; nucleotides outside the gene matches: 7. The V gene's germline CDR1 is MNHEY and CDR2 SVGAGI. The DNA for the CDR3 is TGTGCCAGCAGTACCGGGACAGGGGCGCGCGAGCAGTACTTC. Translating it yields CASSTGTGAREQYF.

The rearrangement links TRBV14 to TRBJ2-5; the D is unclear. Trimming stripped 1 base from V and 1 base from J, with 13 bases between. Germline V gene sequence: CDR1 SGHDN, CDR2 FVKESK. There are 16 residues in the CDR3. The chain's CDR3 is CASSQVTFLFQETQYF. Written as DNA, the CDR3 is TGTGCCAGCAGCCAAGTCACTTTTCTTTTCCAAGAGACCCAGTACTTC.

The V gene is TRBV7-9, the J gene TRBJ2-5; D is possibly TRBD1 (6 bases). TRBJ2-7 matches the DNA end more closely, so the J call is doubtful. The germline CDR1 and CDR2 sequences are SEHNR and FQNEAQ (reference sequence). The length of the CDR3 is 14 residues. CDR3 region: CASSSNRAYYEQYF. CDR3 DNA sequence: TGTGCCAGCAGCTCAAACAGGGCCTACTACGAGCAGTACTTC.

V usage is TRBV7-2 and J usage is TRBJ1-1; 9 positions agree with TRBD1. Looked up from germline, CDR1 is SGHTA and CDR2 is FQGNSA. The CDR3 covers 14 residues. V was pared by 6 bases and J by 5 bases, with 7 bases of the junction left unmatched. The CDR3 DNA reads as TGTGCCAGCAGGGGGACAGGGCGTTATACTGAAGCTTTCTTT. Residues: CASRGTGRYTEAFF.

Only one count was recorded for this clone. The V gene is TRBV9, the J gene TRBJ2-3; TRBD1 agrees at 11 bases. Germline trimming cut 0 bases from V and 4 bases from J; bases unmatched to any gene: 4. The CDR3 runs 16 residues. CDR1 and CDR2 (germline): SGDLS, YYNGEE. This chain's CDR3 is CASSVEPGQGADTQYF. In DNA, the CDR3 is TGTGCCAGCAGCGTAGAACCGGGACAGGGGGCAGATACGCAGTATTTT.

The chain employs TRBV2 and TRBJ2-7; 9 nucleotides line up with TRBD1. The V and J ends lost 6 bases and 3 bases, in that order; junction bases with no gene match: 9. The CDR3 covers 15 residues. Looked up from germline, CDR1 is SNHLY and CDR2 is FYNNEI. The CDR3 DNA is TGTGCCAGCAGCCAACCGGGACAGGGAAGCTACGAGCAGTACTTC. Its protein product is CASSQPGQGSYEQYF. The variable domain in full, with the rest retrieved from reference TRBV2 and TRBJ2-7, is EPEVTQTPSHQVTQMGQEVILRCVPISNHLYFYWYRQILGQKVEFLVSFYNNEISEKSEIFDDQFSVERPDGSNFTLKIRSTKLEDSAMYFCASSQPGQGSYEQYFGPGTRLTVT.

The chain links TRBV6-5 to TRBJ1-1; D might be TRBD1 (5 bases). The CDR3 has 15 amino acids. Germline V lookup: CDR1 MNHEY, CDR2 SVGAGI. The V gene lost 2 bases and the J gene lost 5 bases, with 15 bases spanning the gap. Here the CDR3 DNA reads TGTGCCAGCAGTTACAGCCTCGGGGGGGTGACTGAAGCTTTCTTT. Protein: CASSYSLGGVTEAFF.

The chain joins TRBV25-1 to TRBJ1-6; tentative D call: TRBD1 (6 bases). The CDR3 runs to 13 residues. The V and J ends lost 7 bases and 12 bases respectively, with 16 bases between them. The germline V gene encodes CDR1 MGHDK and CDR2 SYGVNS. This chain's CDR3 is CASTGGGARPLHF. CDR3 sequence (DNA): TGTGCCAGCACGGGCGGGGGCGCAAGACCCCTCCACTTT.

CDR3 nucleotide sequence: TGTGCCAGCAGCTTGGACAGGGGAGGCTACGAGCAGTACTTC. It encodes CASSLDRGGYEQYF. The J gene is TRBJ2-7, the V gene TRBV7-2; 9 bases fit TRBD1. Germline V gene lookup returns CDR1 SGHTA and CDR2 FQGNSA. This CDR3 contains 14 residues. J lost 3 bases, V lost 3 bases, and 3 bases had no gene match.

This rearrangement joins TRBV13 to TRBJ1-2, with 10 bases aligning to TRBD1. The V gene end was trimmed by 5 bases and the J gene end by 8 bases; junction bases not matched to a gene: 5. The CDR3 has 13 residues. Germline CDR1 reads PRHDT; CDR2 reads FYEKMQ (reference sequence). This CDR3 reads CASSRGTGVGYTF. CDR3 bases: TGTGCCAGCAGCCGAGGGACAGGGGTCGGCTACACCTTC.

The rearrangement uses TRBV7-3 and TRBJ2-2, with a tentative D call TRBD1 (5 bases). This CDR3 is built from 17 residues. Germline V lookup: CDR1 SGHTA, CDR2 FQGTGA. Trimming removed 2 bases at V and 1 base at J, with 14 bases between. CDR3 sequence reads: CASSLDIRQGNTGELFF. In DNA, the CDR3 is TGTGCCAGCAGCTTAGATATAAGGCAGGGGAACACCGGGGAGCTGTTTTTT.

The chain is built from TRBV27 and TRBJ2-7; 7 bases are shared with TRBD1. This CDR3 comprises 15 residues. The germline V gene encodes CDR1 MNHEY and CDR2 SMNVEV (reference sequence). V was pared by 2 bases and J by 5 bases, with 9 bases of the junction left unmatched. CDR3 nucleotide sequence: TGTGCCAGCAGTTTAGTTCCGTTAGGGGGCGACGAGCAGTACTTC. It encodes CASSLVPLGGDEQYF.